This T cell receptor beta chain originates from a study of shared clonotypes between healthy human individuals. Looking at the study overall: In total, the donors were a couple of women and three men aged 18 to 49.

Sequenced by immunoSEQ multiplex PCR; TCRdb stores in-frame clones only, minus some. The sample lists about 2.3 million clones, approximately 95% occurring once. CDR3 size: 16 residues. V shed 1 base and J 3 bases; nucleotides not matched to a gene: 9. CDR1 and CDR2 from the germline V gene are SGHTA and FQGNSA. V gene TRBV7-2 combines with J gene TRBJ2-7; 7 bases match TRBD2. This clonotype originated in a man aged 18 to 35 in good health. Some clones in this sample may be carry-over from other donors' samples. The sample taken for sequencing was naive CD4+ T cells from PBMCs. Documented subset: CD45RA+ positively selected. In nucleotides, the CDR3 is TGTGCCAGCAGCTTAGGGGGAAGCGGGAAGGACTACGAGCAGTACTTC. Translated: CASSLGGSGKDYEQYF.